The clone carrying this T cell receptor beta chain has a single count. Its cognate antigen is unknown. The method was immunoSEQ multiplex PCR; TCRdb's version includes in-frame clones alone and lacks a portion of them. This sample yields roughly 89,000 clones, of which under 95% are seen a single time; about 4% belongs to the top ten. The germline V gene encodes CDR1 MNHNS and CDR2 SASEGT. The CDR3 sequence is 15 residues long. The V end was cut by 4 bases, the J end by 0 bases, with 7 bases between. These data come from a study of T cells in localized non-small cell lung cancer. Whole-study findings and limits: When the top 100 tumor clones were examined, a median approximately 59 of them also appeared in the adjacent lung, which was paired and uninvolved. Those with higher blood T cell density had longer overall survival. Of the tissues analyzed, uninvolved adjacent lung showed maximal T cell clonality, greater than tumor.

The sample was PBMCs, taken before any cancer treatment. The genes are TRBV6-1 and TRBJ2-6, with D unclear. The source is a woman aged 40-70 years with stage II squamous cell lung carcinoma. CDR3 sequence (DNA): TGTGCCAGCAGTGGACGGATCTCTGGGGCCAACGTCCTGACTTTC. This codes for CASSGRISGANVLTF.